This T cell receptor (beta chain) appears in the sequencing data of a study of shared clonotypes between healthy human individuals. Regarding the study as a whole: A generally larger estimated richness was seen in naive subsets than in memory subsets.

The CDR3 spans 18 residues. Germline V gene data show CDR1 as LGHNA and CDR2 as YNFKEQ. With 0 bases removed from V and 0 bases from J, the gap between germline ends came to 15 bases. With respect to this clone: Its antigen is unidentified.

Healthy HIV-negative adults with no recent acute infections or vaccinations were recruited as donors. All of the donors resided in Nashville, Tennessee, and each was a Caucasian adult. Sequencing used immunoSEQ multiplex PCR; TCRdb keeps in-frame clones, though not all of them. The sample holds hundreds of thousands of clones; 72% are singletons and the top ten take less than 2%. The rearrangement uses TRBV4-2 and TRBJ2-1; maybe TRBD2 (6 bases). Material for sequencing was memory CD4+ T cells sorted from blood. Subset here: CD45RA-negative fraction. The receptor's source is a woman aged 25 to 39 in good health. CDR3 nucleotides: TGTGCCAGCAGCCAAGATCTGTCACGGGGGAGCTCCTACAATGAGCAGTTCTTC. Encoded protein: CASSQDLSRGSSYNEQFF.